This passage covers 25 T cell receptor beta chains from one sample sequenced in a study of Ad26.COV2.S vaccination and SARS-CoV-2 variants (dated by TCRdb to the early 2020s). The library relied on the immunoSEQ multiplex PCR assay. In its TCRdb copy, this immuneACCESS table keeps in-frame sequences only and misses some clones. Where compared with another copy, unresolved V genes explain less than half of these, and the others have no known cause. The table for this sample lists about 460,000 clones; 70% to 90% of them were counted only once. 1.5% to 2% of the sample comes from the top ten. Per the publication, the treatment or condition label means: about 20 received Ad26.COV2.S at low or high dose, single or two shots; roughly five received placebo; per-sample allocation not given. Repertoires of vaccine and placebo recipients were sequenced from samples collected on day 63 after the first injection.

The specimen was peripheral blood, collected in a trial of Ad26.COV2.S vaccine versus placebo. These TCRs come from a person between 18 and 65 years old who received the Ad26.COV2.S COVID-19 vaccine or a placebo.

The chain carries TRBV28 and TRBJ1-5; D remains ambiguous. The CDR3 length is 13 residues. Deletions cut 4 bases from V and 0 bases from J, with 4 bases between. Germline values: CDR1 MDHEN, CDR2 SYDVKM. The CDR3 is CASSWYSNQPQHF. The CDR3 DNA follows: TGTGCCAGCAGTTGGTATAGCAATCAGCCCCAGCATTTT.

The chain employs TRBV28 and TRBJ2-1; D assignment may be TRBD1 or TRBD2 (5 bases each). CDR1 is MDHEN and CDR2 is SYDVKM in the germline V gene. Between the trimmed V and J ends, which lost 7 bases and 4 bases, there was a span of 11 bases. This CDR3 contains 13 residues. This chain's CDR3 is CASTGTSYNEQFF. CDR3 DNA sequence: TGTGCCAGCACTGGGACGAGTTACAATGAGCAGTTCTTC.

The CDR3, as DNA: TGTGCCAGCCGTCGGGGGTACCAAGAGACCCAGTACTTC. It specifies CASRRGYQETQYF. This chain uses TRBV12-3 or TRBV12-4 with TRBJ2-5; tentative D call: TRBD2 (6 bases). Trimming cost V 8 bases and J 0 bases, with 10 bases left between them. The CDR3 is 13 residues long.

The gene calls are TRBV18 and TRBJ2-7, with 7 bases aligning to TRBD1. The CDR3 is 15 residues long. V was clipped by 3 bases and J by 0 bases; unmatched bases: 5. In germline, CDR1 is KGHSH, CDR2 LQKENI. The CDR3 DNA reads as TGTGCCAGCTCACCGCCGGGACAGAACTCCTACGAGCAGTACTTC. It codes for CASSPPGQNSYEQYF. The full variable domain, its missing parts supplied by reference TRBV18 and TRBJ2-7, is NAGVMQNPRHLVRRRGQEARLRCSPMKGHSHVYWYRQLPEEGLKFMVYLQKENIIDESGMPKERFSAEFPKEGPSILRIQQVVRGDSAAYFCASSPPGQNSYEQYFGPGTRLTVT.

The J gene is TRBJ2-2, the V gene TRBV11-3; D is unclear. V was cut by 3 bases and J by 5 bases, with 4 bases left in between. The CDR3 sequence is 12 residues long. Germline CDR1 SGHNT, CDR2 YENEEA. CDR3 region: CASSFRTGELFF. CDR3 DNA: TGTGCCAGCAGCTTCAGGACCGGGGAGCTGTTTTTT.

V and J are TRBV11-2 and TRBJ2-7; TRBD2 matches at 11 bases. CDR3 size: 16 residues. The V and J ends lost 1 base and 10 bases, in that order; junction bases with no gene match: 12. Germline V gene lookup returns CDR1 SGHAT and CDR2 FQNNGV. CDR3 amino acids: CASSLVYGASGRRQYF. The CDR3 bases are TGTGCCAGCAGCTTAGTTTATGGGGCTAGCGGGAGGCGACAGTACTTC. Filled out from reference TRBV11-2 and TRBJ2-7, the complete variable domain reads EAGVAQSPRYKIIEKRQSVAFWCNPISGHATLYWYQQILGQGPKLLIQFQNNGVVDDSQLPKDRFSAERLKGVDSTLKIQPAKLEDSAVYLCASSLVYGASGRRQYFGPGTRLTVT.

The chain links TRBV10-3 to TRBJ2-1; 13 positions match TRBD2. CDR3 size: 18 residues. Germline CDR1 reads ENHRY; CDR2 reads SYGVKD. J gave up 1 base and V 5 bases, and 8 bases lay outside the gene matches. The CDR3 spells CAISRTSGGKGSYNEQFF. The CDR3 nucleotides read TGTGCCATCAGTCGGACTAGCGGGGGTAAGGGGTCCTACAATGAGCAGTTCTTC.

The J gene is TRBJ1-1, the V gene TRBV28; a weak D match, TRBD1 (5 bases). The germline V and J ends were trimmed by 1 base and 11 bases, with 11 bases remaining between them. This CDR3 is built from 12 residues. Germline V gene lookup returns CDR1 MDHEN and CDR2 SYDVKM. The CDR3 coding sequence is TGTGCCAGCAGTTTATTGACGGGGGAGGCTTTCTTT. This sequence encodes CASSLLTGEAFF.

The chain is built from TRBV28 and TRBJ1-2; D remains unclear. The V gene lost 3 bases and the J gene lost 2 bases, with 10 bases spanning the gap. Germline V gene data show CDR1 as MDHEN and CDR2 as SYDVKM. The CDR3 has 14 amino acids. CDR3 residues: CASSLSRVNYGYTF. The CDR3 DNA reads as TGTGCCAGCAGTTTGAGTAGGGTGAACTATGGCTACACCTTC.

This clone has a handful of counts. V and J are TRBV28 and TRBJ1-3; D gene ambiguous. Germline lookup yields CDR1 MDHEN and CDR2 SYDVKM. The CDR3 has 11 residues. The V end lost 6 bases, the J end lost 4 bases, and 4 bases lay between the germline ends. The CDR3 spells CASRVGNTIYF. The CDR3 DNA reads as TGTGCCAGCAGGGTAGGAAACACCATATATTTT.

The V and J genes are TRBV5-4 and TRBJ1-2, with TRBD1 matching 7 bases. From germline, CDR1 is SGHNT and CDR2 YYREEE (reference sequence). The length of the CDR3 is 15 residues. Trimming at V came to 4 bases and at J to 0 bases, leaving 6 bases not matched to a gene. The CDR3 loop is CASSGGTATNYGYTF. The CDR3 DNA follows: TGTGCCAGCAGCGGAGGGACAGCAACTAACTATGGCTACACCTTC.

CDR3 residues: CASSAGATGTEAFF. The CDR3 DNA sequence: TGTGCCAGCAGCGCGGGGGCGACGGGGACTGAAGCTTTCTTT. This chain links TRBV9 with TRBJ1-1; possibly TRBD1 for D (6 bases). Trimming cost V 3 bases and J 5 bases, with 14 bases left between them. Germline CDR1 SGDLS, CDR2 YYNGEE. CDR3 length: 14 amino acids. The complete variable domain, with remaining parts taken from reference TRBV9 and TRBJ1-1, reads DSGVTQTPKHLITATGQRVTLRCSPRSGDLSVYWYQQSLDQGLQFLIQYYNGEERAKGNILERFSAQQFPDLHSELNLSSLELGDSALYFCASSAGATGTEAFFGQGTRLTVV.

V is TRBV7-9 and J is TRBJ2-7; D gene uncertain. The ends were cut back, 4 bases at V and 2 bases at J, with 9 bases in the middle. There are 13 residues in the CDR3. Germline V CDR1 and CDR2: SEHNR, FQNEAQ (reference sequence). Written as DNA, the CDR3 is TGTGCCAGCAGCTCAGCAGGAGCCTACGAGCAGTACTTC. Translation: CASSSAGAYEQYF.

The rearrangement uses TRBV4-3 and TRBJ2-6; D is possibly TRBD1 (6 bases). Germline V gives CDR1 LGHNA, CDR2 YSLEER. The CDR3 is made up of 18 amino acids. The V end was cut by 1 base, the J end by 0 bases, with 13 bases between. CDR3: CASSQAIQGLSGANVLTF. The CDR3 nucleotides read TGCGCCAGCAGCCAAGCAATACAGGGTCTCTCTGGGGCCAACGTCCTGACTTTC.

The chain employs TRBV19 and TRBJ2-1; TRBD2 matches at 10 bases. Trimming took 6 bases from V and 7 from J; bases not matched to a gene: 3. In germline, CDR1 is LNHDA, CDR2 SQIVND (reference sequence). The CDR3 loop spans 13 amino acids. CDR3 in amino acids: CASRVAGGNEQFF. Here the CDR3 DNA reads TGTGCCAGTAGGGTAGCGGGAGGAAATGAGCAGTTCTTC.

V and J are TRBV7-2 and TRBJ2-1; 8 nucleotides align to TRBD2. The CDR3 extends over 14 amino acids. CDR1 and CDR2 (germline): SGHTA, FQGNSA. V lost 5 bases, J lost 7 bases, and 7 bases stayed unmatched. For the CDR3, the DNA is TGTGCCAGCAGCCGGGGGGGGCATGGGAATGAGCAGTTCTTC. Translation gives CASSRGGHGNEQFF.

The chain couples TRBV11-2 to TRBJ2-7; D is ambiguous. Germline V lookup: CDR1 SGHAT, CDR2 FQNNGV. This CDR3 has 11 amino acids. V was clipped by 4 bases and J by 7 bases, with 8 bases between them. The DNA of the CDR3 is TGTGCCAGCAGCTCCCCCGGAGAGCAGTACTTC. Its translation is CASSSPGEQYF.

This rearrangement joins TRBV7-8 to TRBJ1-6; D remains unclear. Trimming pared 5 bases from V and 11 bases from J, leaving 10 bases between. The CDR3 extends over 12 amino acids. Germline assignment: CDR1 SGHVS and CDR2 FQNEAQ. The CDR3 sequence is CASSEDRAPLHF. CDR3 DNA: TGTGCCAGCAGCGAAGATAGAGCACCCCTCCACTTT.

J is TRBJ2-6 and V is TRBV28, with TRBD2 matching 7 bases. CDR3 length: 18 amino acids. After removal of 4 bases from V and 2 bases from J, the junction contained 11 bases not matched to a gene. In germline, CDR1 is MDHEN, CDR2 SYDVKM. The CDR3 region is CASSSSGIGVAGANVLTF. The CDR3 coding sequence is TGTGCCAGCAGTTCCAGCGGGATTGGGGTGGCTGGGGCCAACGTCCTGACTTTC.

With regard to this clone: The sample holds other DNA sequences that translate to the same CDR3. The rearrangement joins TRBV28 to TRBJ2-5, with D maybe TRBD2 (6 bases). V was pared by 3 bases and J by 1 base, with 6 bases between. Germline loops: CDR1 MDHEN, CDR2 SYDVKM. The CDR3 sequence is 13 residues long. CDR3 coding DNA: TGTGCCAGCAGTTTGGGGGGCCAAGAGACCCAGTACTTC. Residues: CASSLGGQETQYF. Supplemented by reference TRBV28 and TRBJ2-5, the full variable domain reads DVKVTQSSRYLVKRTGEKVFLECVQDMDHENMFWYRQDPGLGLRLIYFSYDVKMKEKGDIPEGYSVSREKKERFSLILESASTNQTSMYLCASSLGGQETQYFGPGTRLLVL.

This chain uses TRBV19 with TRBJ2-1; D gene unclear. The CDR3 spans 11 residues. Trimming pared 3 bases from V and 14 bases from J, leaving 11 bases between. Germline values: CDR1 LNHDA, CDR2 SQIVND (reference sequence). For the CDR3, the DNA is TGTGCCAGTAGTATTGCGGCCGTTAAGTTCTTC. Protein sequence: CASSIAAVKFF.

The chain links TRBV30 to TRBJ2-6; D may be TRBD1 or TRBD2 (5 bases each). The germline CDR1 and CDR2 sequences are GTSNPN and SVGIG (reference sequence). This CDR3 has 18 amino acids. Trimming removed 3 bases at V and 6 bases at J, with 24 bases between. This CDR3 is CAWRKGPGNPGPANVLTF. The CDR3 coding sequence is TGTGCCTGGAGAAAGGGTCCGGGGAACCCGGGACCGGCCAACGTCCTGACTTTC.

This rearrangement joins TRBV6-5 to TRBJ2-7, with D maybe TRBD2 (5 bases). The length of the CDR3 is 16 residues. Trimming took 3 bases from V and 3 from J, leaving 18 bases between them. Germline V gene data show CDR1 as MNHEY and CDR2 as SVGAGI. CDR3 sequence reads: CASSYLPGHGIYEQYF. In nucleotides, the CDR3 is TGTGCCAGCAGTTATCTCCCGGGCCACGGGATCTACGAGCAGTACTTC.

This chain connects TRBV23-1 to TRBJ2-3; TRBD1 might be the D (6 bases). TRBV23-1 belongs to the ORF category, with a function that is uncertain. CDR3 length: 17 residues. Between the trimmed V and J ends, which lost 5 bases and 0 bases, there was a span of 18 bases. CDR3 loop: CASSGGDRSNSTDTQYF. CDR3 bases: TGCGCCAGCAGTGGGGGTGACAGGAGTAATAGCACAGATACGCAGTATTTT.

This clone was counted only a few times. The rearrangement uses TRBV7-8 and TRBJ2-7, with TRBD2 as a possible D gene (5 bases). From germline, CDR1 is SGHVS and CDR2 FQNEAQ. V lost 5 bases, J lost 0 bases, and 17 bases lay in between. This CDR3 spans 16 amino acids. The CDR3 is CASSGSRAQFSYEQYF. Here the CDR3 DNA reads TGTGCCAGCAGCGGGAGCCGGGCCCAATTCTCCTACGAGCAGTACTTC.